These T cell receptor beta chains were read from a single sample in a study of cytomegalovirus exposure and HLA in healthy donors. Produced via immunoSEQ multiplex PCR; TCRdb's table is partial and in-frame only. Here the sample spans about 130,000 clones, roughly 70% being singletons. Specimen: PBMCs. The receptors here all came from a man between 40 and 49 years old in good health and CMV-seropositive. Each CDR3 is given with its conserved first and last residue. D genes are given only for firm matches. Some rows mark clone size as missing; the rest say once, few, many or name a class of expanded clone.

>TRBJ2-7|TRBV30|TRBD1|.
TGTGCCTGGAGTTCATGGGGGACAGGGACCTACGAGCAGTACTTC
CAWSSWGTGTYEQYF
>TRBJ2-7|TRBV11-2|TRBD2|.
TGTGCCAGCAGCTTAGTGCTAGCGGGGGGCCTGTTTGGCTACGAGCAGTACTTC
CASSLVLAGGLFGYEQYF
>TRBJ2-3|TRBV7-8|TRBD2|few
TGTGCCAGCAGCACTACAAGGGAGGGGCTTGCGGATACGCAGTATTTT
CASSTTREGLADTQYF
>TRBJ1-1|TRBV10-1|.|.
TGCGCCAGCAGTGAGTTCCGGGTCTTGAACACTGAAGTTTTCTTT
CASSEFRVLNTEVFF
>TRBJ1-6|TRBV5-4|TRBD1|.
TGTGCCAGCAGCTTGCCGGGACAGGGAGGTTATAATTCACCCCTCCACTTT
CASSLPGQGGYNSPLHF
>TRBJ2-2|TRBV5-1|TRBD2|.
TGCGCCAGCACAAGCGGGGGTGTCACCGGGGAGCTGTTTTTT
CASTSGGVTGELFF
>TRBJ2-2|TRBV18|.|.
TGTGCCAGCTCACCTCTCGGCACCGGGGAGCTGTTTTTT
CASSPLGTGELFF
>TRBJ2-1|TRBV7-2|TRBD2|once
TGTGCCAGCAGCTTCTCTGGACTAGCGGGAGGAGCCTACAATGAGCAGTTCTTC
CASSFSGLAGGAYNEQFF
>TRBJ2-7|TRBV5-1|.|.
TGCGCCAGCAGCTCCGCGACAGGTCTCGAGCAGTACTTC
CASSSATGLEQYF
>TRBJ2-5|TRBV2|TRBD2|few
TGTGCCAGCAGTGGAGGGACTAGGGGGGCCCAGTACTTC
CASSGGTRGAQYF
>TRBJ1-2|TRBV7-2|.|.
TGTGCCAGCAGCTTACAGGACAGCCCTAACTATGGCTACACCTTC
CASSLQDSPNYGYTF
>TRBJ2-7|TRBV18|TRBD1|.
TGTGCCAGCTCACCAGGGACAGTATACCGACCGGGCAACGAGCAGTACTTC
CASSPGTVYRPGNEQYF
>TRBJ1-4|TRBV27|.|.
TGTGCCAGCAGTTTATTGGGGGCGACTAATGAAAAACTGTTTTTT
CASSLLGATNEKLFF
>TRBJ2-7|TRBV5-1|TRBD1|.
TGCGCCAGCAGCTCACACGACAGGGAGAGCTCCTACGAGCAGTACTTC
CASSSHDRESSYEQYF
>TRBJ2-3|TRBV19|TRBD2|few
TGTGCCAGTAGTATCCGGGGGACTAGCGGGAGCACAGATACGCAGTATTTT
CASSIRGTSGSTDTQYF
>TRBJ1-2|TRBV27|.|.
TGTGCCAGCAGTTTGTTCGGCAGGGGAGTGGGTGGCTACACCTTC
CASSLFGRGVGGYTF
>TRBJ2-7|TRBV5-1|TRBD2|.
TGCGCCAGCAGCTTGGGGGGGGGCTACGAGCAGTACTTC
CASSLGGGYEQYF
>TRBJ2-3|TRBV4-2|.|once
TGTGCCAGCAGCCAAGGAGCGGGTATAAATACGCAGTATTTT
CASSQGAGINTQYF
>TRBJ1-5|TRBV28|.|.
TGTGCCAGTTTTGGTCAGGGGAGCAATCAGCCCCAGCATTTT
CASFGQGSNQPQHF
>TRBJ1-2|TRBV27|.|.
TGTGCCAGCAGTTTAAGGGGACGGGGGACCAACTATGGCTACACCTTC
CASSLRGRGTNYGYTF
>TRBJ1-1|TRBV30|.|.
TGTGCCTGGAGTTTTCAGGGGAACACTGAAGCTTTCTTT
CAWSFQGNTEAFF
>TRBJ2-5|TRBV5-4|.|few
TGTGCCAGCAGCTTGGGGACAGCTTCCCAAGAGACCCAGTACTTC
CASSLGTASQETQYF
>TRBJ2-3|TRBV5-1|.|.
TGCGCCAGCAGCTTGGAACGGCTAGCTAAGATTCACACAGATACGCAGTATTTT
CASSLERLAKIHTDTQYF
>TRBJ1-6|TRBV28|TRBD1|.
TGTGCCAGCAGTTTACCACCGGGACAGAATTCACCCCTCCACTTT
CASSLPPGQNSPLHF
>TRBJ1-1|TRBV5-1|.|.
TGCGCCAGCAGCTTGGTCGGAGGGATGAACACTGAAGCTTTCTTT
CASSLVGGMNTEAFF
>TRBJ1-2|TRBV29-1|.|.
TGCAGCGTTAGAGCATCCTATGGCTACACCTTC
CSVRASYGYTF
>TRBJ2-6|TRBV7-2|TRBD1|many
TGTGCCAGCAGGCCGACAGGGTCTGGGGCCAACGTCCTGACTTTC
CASRPTGSGANVLTF
>TRBJ2-7|TRBV7-6|TRBD1|.
TGTGCCAGCAGCCCAACCGGGTTGACAGGGGAACTAGACCCCTACGAGCAGTACTTC
CASSPTGLTGELDPYEQYF